This TCR beta chain is from a study of OX40 agonist ivuxolimab in advanced cancers. Germline V lookup: CDR1 MGHRA, CDR2 YSYEKL. The CDR3 consists of 16 residues. J lost 5 bases, V lost 0 bases, and 8 bases had no gene match. Sequencing used immunoSEQ multiplex PCR; TCRdb keeps in-frame clones, though not all of them. The sample carries approximately 76,000 clones, roughly 89% recorded once. The source of this sequence is an adult with an advanced solid tumor such as melanoma, head and neck, liver or kidney cancer. V and J are TRBV4-1 and TRBJ1-2, with 8 bases fitting TRBD1. Specimen: CD4+ or CD8+ T cells sorted from blood, collected in a trial of the OX40 agonist ivuxolimab. This CDR3 is CASSQDAADRAYGYTF. CDR3 nucleotide sequence: TGCGCCAGCAGCCAAGATGCGGCGGACAGGGCGTATGGCTACACCTTC.